The 29 T cell receptor beta chains below were found in one sample sequenced in a study of T cell repertoires in cytomegalovirus infection. In TCRdb, the reads were re-called with MiXCR into one record per CDR3 protein. The sample carries about 140,000 distinct CDR3 sequences, over 30% recorded once. For these receptors, no antigen is known. Source: CD8+ T cells from cultured PBMCs, taken from culture after CMV antigen stimulation. The receptor set was obtained from a human donor in good health (CMV status not recorded). Some clones in this sample may be carry-over from other donors' samples.

This clonotype was detected a few times. The gene calls are TRBV9 and TRBJ1-1; D uncertain. Germline V gene data show CDR1 as SGDLS and CDR2 as YYNGEE. The CDR3 is 13 residues long. V was pared by 0 bases and J by 4 bases, with 7 bases between. CDR3 sequence reads: CASSVDGSTEAFF. The CDR3 DNA reads as TGTGCCAGCAGCGTAGATGGGAGCACTGAAGCTTTCTTT.

The chain recombines TRBV2 with TRBJ2-3, with 10 bases fitting TRBD2. In germline, CDR1 is SNHLY, CDR2 FYNNEI. The V and J ends lost 11 bases and 5 bases, in that order; junction bases with no gene match: 13. The length of the CDR3 is 15 residues. The CDR3 region has the DNA TGTGCCTGTGCCTCGACTAGCGGGCTCGGAGATACGCAGTATTTT. This encodes CACASTSGLGDTQYF. Variable domain in full (rest from reference TRBV2 and TRBJ2-3): EPEVTQTPSHQVTQMGQEVILRCVPISNHLYFYWYRQILGQKVEFLVSFYNNEISEKSEIFDDQFSVERPDGSNFTLKIRSTKLEDSAMYFCACASTSGLGDTQYFGPGTRLTVL.

The V and J genes are TRBV9 and TRBJ1-1, with a possible D match to TRBD1 (5 bases). The CDR3 covers 13 residues. Looked up from germline, CDR1 is SGDLS and CDR2 is YYNGEE. The ends were cut back, 5 bases at V and 0 bases at J, with 8 bases in the middle. The CDR3 reads CASSKGMNTEAFF. The CDR3 nucleotides are TGTGCCAGCAGTAAGGGGATGAACACTGAAGCTTTCTTT.

The CDR3 DNA reads TGTGCCAGCAGTTTATCGCTGGGGATCGGCGACGAGCAGTACTTC. Protein sequence: CASSLSLGIGDEQYF. The chain employs TRBV27 and TRBJ2-7, with D unclear. Trimming left V 0 bases short and J 5 bases short, with 14 bases between. The CDR3 covers 15 residues. The germline V gene encodes CDR1 MNHEY and CDR2 SMNVEV (reference sequence).

The gene calls are TRBV7-9 and TRBJ2-1; 8 bases align to TRBD1. V was clipped by 5 bases and J by 7 bases; unmatched bases: 13. This CDR3 has 16 residues. CDR1 is SEHNR and CDR2 is FQNEAQ in the germline V gene (reference sequence). CDR3 loop: CASSPRTGRGFNEQFF. CDR3 sequence (DNA): TGTGCCAGCAGCCCACGGACAGGGAGAGGTTTTAATGAGCAGTTCTTC.

J is TRBJ2-5 and V is TRBV3-1; D might be TRBD1 (6 bases). CDR1 and CDR2 (germline): LGHDT, YNNKEL (reference sequence). Trimming took off 5 bases at V and 3 bases at J, with 7 bases between the two ends. CDR3 size: 12 residues. The CDR3: CASSGQKETQYF. CDR3 bases: TGTGCCAGCAGCGGACAGAAAGAGACCCAGTACTTC.

J is TRBJ1-1 and V is TRBV4-2; possible D gene TRBD1, 5 bases. This CDR3 is built from 13 residues. Germline V gene lookup returns CDR1 LGHNA and CDR2 YNFKEQ. V was pared by 1 base and J by 5 bases, with 8 bases between. CDR3 residues: CASSQGQGTEAFF. The CDR3 coding sequence is TGTGCCAGCAGCCAAGGGCAGGGAACTGAAGCTTTCTTT.

This clonotype was counted a few times. The gene calls are TRBV27 and TRBJ2-7; 7 nucleotides line up with TRBD2. Germline V gene lookup returns CDR1 MNHEY and CDR2 SMNVEV (reference sequence). This CDR3 has 16 amino acids. J was trimmed by 2 bases and V by 4 bases; bases with no gene match: 11. CDR3 DNA sequence: TGTGCCAGCAGTTCACCCAGGACTAGACTAACCTACGAGCAGTACTTC. Amino acid sequence: CASSSPRTRLTYEQYF.

There are many counts of this clonotype. The chain employs TRBV7-3 and TRBJ1-2, with a possible D match to TRBD1 (6 bases). Germline V gene data show CDR1 as SGHTA and CDR2 as FQGTGA. Trimming took off 5 bases at V and 6 bases at J, with 13 bases between the two ends. The CDR3 totals 13 residues. The CDR3 DNA is TGTGCCAGCAGCCCGACAGGAAGGGATGGCTACACCTTC. Translation gives CASSPTGRDGYTF.

For the CDR3, the DNA is TGTGCCAGCAGTTACTCGCACAGCACCGGGGAGCTGTTTTTT. It yields the protein CASSYSHSTGELFF. The gene calls are TRBV6-5 and TRBJ2-2, with D uncertain. V gave up 0 bases and J gave up 4 bases, with 6 bases separating them. The CDR3 has 14 amino acids. CDR1 and CDR2 (germline): MNHEY, SVGAGI.

This clonotype was seen repeatedly, ten times or more. This chain joins TRBV2 and TRBJ2-7; 8 bases are a match to TRBD1. The CDR3 sequence is 14 residues long. Germline trimming cut 3 bases from V and 5 bases from J; bases unmatched to any gene: 6. The germline CDR1 and CDR2 sequences are SNHLY and FYNNEI. The CDR3 loop reads CASSDWTGSHEQYF. The CDR3 DNA sequence: TGTGCCAGCAGTGACTGGACAGGGTCCCACGAGCAGTACTTC.

The J gene is TRBJ2-7, the V gene TRBV7-9, with D hard to call. Germline V gives CDR1 SEHNR, CDR2 FQNEAQ (reference sequence). The CDR3 runs to 13 residues. V was shortened by 5 bases and J by 2 bases, with 10 bases between the two germline ends. The CDR3 nucleotides read TGTGCCAGCAGCCCTACGGCCACCTACGAGCAGTACTTC. Translated: CASSPTATYEQYF.

The V gene is TRBV24-1, the J gene TRBJ2-2; TRBD2 aligns across 10 bases. With V trimmed by 4 bases and J by 0 bases, 7 bases remained unmatched. The CDR3 extends over 18 amino acids. Germline loops: CDR1 KGHDR, CDR2 SFDVKD. The CDR3 coding sequence is TGTGCCACCAGTGACCCTAGCGGGGGCCATCCGAACACCGGGGAGCTGTTTTTT. Amino acids: CATSDPSGGHPNTGELFF.

The chain couples TRBV7-2 to TRBJ2-2; tentative D call: TRBD2 (5 bases). Germline V gives CDR1 SGHTA, CDR2 FQGNSA. The CDR3 runs to 15 residues. Trimming took 4 bases from V and 3 from J, leaving 12 bases between them. Here the CDR3 reads CASSWRVGDTGELFF. In DNA, the CDR3 is TGTGCCAGCAGCTGGCGGGTGGGAGACACCGGGGAGCTGTTTTTT. The full variable domain, rest sourced from reference TRBV7-2 and TRBJ2-2, is GAGVSQSPSNKVTEKGKDVELRCDPISGHTALYWYRQSLGQGLEFLIYFQGNSAPDKSGLPSDRFSAERTGGSVSTLTIQRTQQEDSAVYLCASSWRVGDTGELFFGEGSRLTVL.

This clonotype has just one count. The gene calls are TRBV19 and TRBJ2-7; D is possibly TRBD1 or TRBD2 (5 bases each). Deletions cut 3 bases from V and 0 bases from J, with 6 bases between. Germline V gene sequence: CDR1 LNHDA, CDR2 SQIVND (reference sequence). The CDR3 length is 13 residues. The CDR3: CASSMGVSYEQYF. DNA of the CDR3: TGTGCCAGTAGTATGGGGGTCTCCTACGAGCAGTACTTC.

The V call is TRBV27, the J call TRBJ2-3; 12 nucleotides line up with TRBD2. The V gene end was trimmed by 5 bases and the J gene end by 6 bases; junction bases not matched to a gene: 9. CDR1 and CDR2 from the germline V gene are MNHEY and SMNVEV (reference sequence). The CDR3 loop spans 16 amino acids. The CDR3 DNA reads as TGTGCCAGCAGTGACCTAGCGGGGGGGCTCTCGGATACGCAGTATTTT. Amino acids: CASSDLAGGLSDTQYF.

The V gene is TRBV4-1, the J gene TRBJ1-6; D not resolved. V was shortened by 3 bases and J by 5 bases, with 11 bases between the two germline ends. The CDR3 sequence is 15 residues long. The V gene's germline CDR1 is MGHRA and CDR2 YSYEKL. CDR3 nucleotides: TGCGCCAGCAGCCAGCCCGGTGACCATAATTCACCCCTCCACTTT. Protein product: CASSQPGDHNSPLHF.

This clonotype was picked up a small number of times. This chain connects TRBV7-6 to TRBJ2-1, with 11 bases identical to TRBD1. Per germline, CDR1 SGHVS and CDR2 FNYEAQ. The CDR3 totals 15 residues. V was clipped by 1 base and J by 9 bases; unmatched bases: 5. The CDR3 is CASSLGDRGFGEQFF. In nucleotides, the CDR3 is TGTGCCAGCAGCTTAGGGGACAGGGGGTTTGGTGAGCAGTTCTTC.

The rearrangement joins TRBV6-5 to TRBJ2-7, with a weak D call TRBD1 (5 bases). The germline CDR1 and CDR2 sequences are MNHEY and SVGAGI. The CDR3 is 14 amino acids. Trimming stripped 0 bases from V and 5 bases from J, with 11 bases between. CDR3 residues: CASSYSPGWDEQYF. The CDR3 region has the DNA TGTGCCAGCAGTTACTCGCCAGGGTGGGACGAGCAGTACTTC.

Many counts were recorded for this clonotype. The chain recombines TRBV7-8 with TRBJ2-7, with D tentatively TRBD2 (6 bases). CDR1 and CDR2 (germline): SGHVS, FQNEAQ. Trimming removed 5 bases from V and 2 bases from J, with 16 bases in between. The length of the CDR3 is 15 residues. The DNA for the CDR3 is TGTGCCAGCAGCCGGCGGGGATCCACGCCCTACGAGCAGTACTTC. It encodes CASSRRGSTPYEQYF. Full variable domain (rest looked up from reference TRBV7-8 and TRBJ2-7): GAGVSQSPRYKVAKRGQDVALRCDPISGHVSLFWYQQALGQGPEFLTYFQNEAQLDKSGLPSDRFFAERPEGSVSTLKIQRTQQEDSAVYLCASSRRGSTPYEQYFGPGTRLTVT.

There are many counts of this clonotype. V and J are TRBV7-6 and TRBJ2-2; 9 bases are a match to TRBD1. Germline V CDR1 and CDR2: SGHVS, FNYEAQ. J gave up 1 base and V 5 bases, and 5 bases lay outside the gene matches. The CDR3 extends over 16 amino acids. CDR3 nucleotide sequence: TGTGCCAGCAGCCCGGGGACAGGGATGAACACCGGGGAGCTGTTTTTT. Its translation: CASSPGTGMNTGELFF.

This clonotype appeared a few times. The chain combines TRBV6-1 with TRBJ2-1; TRBD2 matches at 8 bases. Germline assignment: CDR1 MNHNS and CDR2 SASEGT. V lost 1 base to trimming and J lost 10 bases; unmatched junction nucleotides: 15. The CDR3 is 17 amino acids. As DNA, the CDR3 is TGTGCCAGCAGTGAAGATGAGAGACTAGCGCCTATAAGGGAGCAGTTCTTC. Translation: CASSEDERLAPIREQFF.

This clonotype occurred a few times. The V call is TRBV27, the J call TRBJ1-1; D unresolved. V was pared by 0 bases and J by 3 bases, with 5 bases between. The CDR3 contains 13 residues. CDR1 is MNHEY and CDR2 is SMNVEV in the germline V gene (reference sequence). This CDR3 is CASSLSGHTEAFF. The CDR3 DNA is TGTGCCAGCAGTTTATCAGGGCACACTGAAGCTTTCTTT.

V and J are TRBV29-1 and TRBJ1-1; D is uncertain. The V and J ends lost 4 bases and 6 bases respectively, with 12 bases between them. The CDR3 consists of 12 residues. In germline, CDR1 is SQVTM, CDR2 ANQGSEA. CDR3 in DNA: TGCAGCGTTGTAAGTCTCTCCTCTGAAGCTTTCTTT. This gives the protein CSVVSLSSEAFF.

V usage is TRBV29-1 and J usage is TRBJ2-1, with D tentatively TRBD2 (6 bases). Per germline, CDR1 SQVTM and CDR2 ANQGSEA. The CDR3 is 14 residues long. V dropped 6 bases and J dropped 1 base, with 13 bases sitting between them. CDR3 protein: CSVPASESYNEQFF. In DNA, the CDR3 is TGCAGCGTCCCGGCTAGCGAGTCCTACAATGAGCAGTTCTTC.

The chain uses TRBV7-6 and TRBJ2-7; D tentatively reads TRBD1 or TRBD2 (6 bases each). CDR1 is SGHVS and CDR2 is FNYEAQ in the germline V gene. The CDR3 consists of 14 residues. Trimming removed 5 bases from V and 4 bases from J, with 15 bases in between. CDR3: CASSLRGARYEQYF. The CDR3 DNA reads TGTGCCAGCAGCCTGAGGGGGGCGCGATACGAGCAGTACTTC.

Only a few counts were recorded for this clonotype. The chain couples TRBV20-1 to TRBJ2-1, with D hard to call. Germline CDR1 and CDR2: DFQATT and SNEGSKA (reference sequence). V lost 1 base and J 5 bases, leaving 9 bases between the germline ends. The CDR3 has 13 residues. The CDR3 sequence: CSARVVGNNEQFF. The CDR3 bases are TGCAGTGCTAGAGTAGTAGGGAACAATGAGCAGTTCTTC.

The chain links TRBV7-6 to TRBJ1-2, with TRBD1 identical over 7 bases. CDR3 length: 15 residues. Germline V gene sequence: CDR1 SGHVS, CDR2 FNYEAQ. The ends lost 5 bases at V and 6 bases at J; junction bases unmatched: 12. This CDR3 is CASSPITGVKDGYTF. CDR3 DNA sequence: TGTGCCAGCAGCCCAATAACAGGGGTTAAGGATGGCTACACCTTC.

The table lists this clonotype with a few counts. This sequence joins TRBV6-1 and TRBJ2-7; D perhaps matches TRBD1 (6 bases). Germline CDR1 is MNHNS and CDR2 is SASEGT. CDR3 length: 16 residues. Trimming removed 5 bases from V and 3 bases from J, with 20 bases in between. The CDR3 loop reads CASSYVEPGAYYEQYF. The CDR3 coding sequence is TGTGCCAGCAGTTACGTGGAACCAGGGGCCTACTACGAGCAGTACTTC.